Each of the 15 T cell receptor beta chains below was sequenced from the same sample in a study of PD-L1 blockade in urothelial cancer. As to time point: peripheral blood 6 weeks after treatment start. The table came from immunoSEQ multiplex PCR; TCRdb's copy has only in-frame clones and leaves some out. The sample includes 50,000 or so clones, approximately 83% of them seen just once. Sequenced material: PBMCs, taken around atezolizumab (anti-PD-L1) treatment. These receptor sequences come from a man aged 60 to 75 with urothelial cancer.

The rearrangement uses TRBV11-1 and TRBJ1-1; tentatively, D is TRBD1 (6 bases). This CDR3 has 14 amino acids. The V end lost 0 bases, the J end lost 4 bases, and 9 bases lay between the germline ends. Germline V gene sequence: CDR1 SGHAT, CDR2 FQDESV (reference sequence). The CDR3 nucleotides read TGTGCCAGCAGCTTAGCGGGGGGGCCCACTGAAGCTTTCTTT. Protein: CASSLAGGPTEAFF.

V gene TRBV30 combines with J gene TRBJ1-2, with D maybe TRBD1 (6 bases). Trimming pared 5 bases from V and 2 bases from J, leaving 12 bases between. The germline V gene encodes CDR1 GTSNPN and CDR2 SVGIG (reference sequence). The CDR3 runs 13 residues. The CDR3: CAWGGLENYGYTF. As DNA, the CDR3 is TGTGCCTGGGGGGGCCTCGAAAACTATGGCTACACCTTC.

The chain carries TRBV9 and TRBJ1-4, with 12 bases fitting TRBD1. The CDR3 is made up of 17 amino acids. The trim removed 2 bases at V and 6 bases at J, leaving 8 bases unmatched. Germline V gene data show CDR1 as SGDLS and CDR2 as YYNGEE. CDR3 sequence reads: CASSVRGTGGLDEKLFF. The CDR3 coding sequence is TGTGCCAGCAGCGTCCGCGGGACAGGGGGCTTAGATGAAAAACTGTTTTTT. Variable domain in full (rest from reference TRBV9 and TRBJ1-4): DSGVTQTPKHLITATGQRVTLRCSPRSGDLSVYWYQQSLDQGLQFLIQYYNGEERAKGNILERFSAQQFPDLHSELNLSSLELGDSALYFCASSVRGTGGLDEKLFFGSGTQLSVL.

V usage is TRBV5-6 and J usage is TRBJ1-2; D gene uncertain. The CDR3 has 14 residues. Trimming pared 0 bases from V and 3 bases from J, leaving 9 bases between. Germline V lookup: CDR1 SGHDT, CDR2 YYEEEE. This CDR3 is CASSLGGVDYGYTF. For the CDR3, the DNA is TGTGCCAGCAGCTTGGGGGGAGTGGACTATGGCTACACCTTC.

V gene TRBV30 combines with J gene TRBJ2-2; possible D gene TRBD1, 6 bases. Germline CDR1 GTSNPN, CDR2 SVGIG (reference sequence). Trimming stripped 0 bases from V and 7 bases from J, with 9 bases between. The length of the CDR3 is 13 residues. CDR3 sequence (DNA): TGTGCCTGGAGTGTAGTCAGGGGCGGGGAGCTGTTTTTT. It yields the protein CAWSVVRGGELFF.

The V gene is TRBV18, the J gene TRBJ2-5, with 9 nucleotides matching TRBD2. This CDR3 has 16 residues. Germline V CDR1 and CDR2: KGHSH, LQKENI. V shed 1 base, J shed 2 bases, and the junction held 5 bases outside the gene matches. The CDR3 region is CASSPLSGGTQETQYF. CDR3 sequence (DNA): TGTGCCAGCTCACCACTAAGCGGGGGGACACAAGAGACCCAGTACTTC.

V gene TRBV10-2 combines with J gene TRBJ2-1; D is uncertain. The V end was cut by 7 bases, the J end by 8 bases, with 12 bases between. The CDR3 loop spans 12 amino acids. Germline assignment: CDR1 WSHSY and CDR2 SAAADI. The CDR3 coding sequence is TGCGCCAGCATTGGCCAGTTCGATGAGCAGTTCTTC. The encoded protein is CASIGQFDEQFF.

The chain has TRBV7-9 and TRBJ2-7; 11 bases are shared with TRBD1. This CDR3 is built from 15 residues. From germline, CDR1 is SEHNR and CDR2 FQNEAQ (reference sequence). With V trimmed by 5 bases and J by 5 bases, 8 bases remained unmatched. The CDR3: CASSPRDRGNHEQYF. For the CDR3, the DNA is TGTGCCAGCAGCCCCAGGGACAGGGGGAATCACGAGCAGTACTTC.

This clone was detected only a few times. The genes are TRBV7-3 and TRBJ2-2; D is unresolved. Trimming left V 5 bases short and J 3 bases short, with 13 bases between. Germline V gene lookup returns CDR1 SGHTA and CDR2 FQGTGA. There are 15 residues in the CDR3. The CDR3 DNA reads TGTGCCAGCAGCCCTCAGGCGTCGGACACCGGGGAGCTGTTTTTT. Its protein product is CASSPQASDTGELFF.

This clone has just one count. The rearrangement links TRBV7-2 to TRBJ2-7, with 9 bases that match TRBD2. The CDR3 is 13 residues long. Germline CDR1 and CDR2: SGHTA and FQGNSA. The junction had 4 bases not matched to a gene; V was cut back by 3 bases and J by 7 bases. CDR3 DNA sequence: TGTGCCAGCAGCTTTGAGCGGGGGGTTGAGCAGTACTTC. Translating it yields CASSFERGVEQYF. The whole variable domain, filled in from reference TRBV7-2 and TRBJ2-7, reads GAGVSQSPSNKVTEKGKDVELRCDPISGHTALYWYRQSLGQGLEFLIYFQGNSAPDKSGLPSDRFSAERTGGSVSTLTIQRTQQEDSAVYLCASSFERGVEQYFGPGTRLTVT.

The chain recombines TRBV28 with TRBJ2-7; TRBD2 aligns across 7 bases. Losses at the gene ends were 8 bases for V and 2 bases for J; bases not matched to a gene: 12. This CDR3 has 15 amino acids. The germline V gene has CDR1 MDHEN and CDR2 SYDVKM. The CDR3 DNA reads TGTGCCAGCTACTCGAGCGGGGAGTTTACCTACGAGCAGTACTTC. It translates to CASYSSGEFTYEQYF.

The J gene is TRBJ2-7, the V gene TRBV6-1; no definite D call. There are 11 residues in the CDR3. Trimming took 4 bases from V and 2 from J, leaving 3 bases between them. Looked up from germline, CDR1 is MNHNS and CDR2 is SASEGT. CDR3: CASSGAYEQYF. The CDR3 DNA follows: TGTGCCAGCAGTGGAGCCTACGAGCAGTACTTC.

The chain links TRBV18 to TRBJ1-2, with 8 bases lining up with TRBD1. The trim removed 5 bases at V and 7 bases at J, leaving 6 bases unmatched. The CDR3 totals 13 residues. CDR1 is KGHSH, CDR2 LQKENI, per germline. The CDR3 sequence is CASSSGQGTGYTF. CDR3 DNA sequence: TGTGCCAGCTCATCCGGACAGGGAACTGGCTACACCTTC.

J is TRBJ2-1 and V is TRBV19, with D hard to call. The length of the CDR3 is 14 residues. Germline CDR1 and CDR2: LNHDA and SQIVND (reference sequence). The V end was cut by 6 bases, the J end by 3 bases, with 12 bases between. As DNA, the CDR3 is TGTGCCAGTAGAGGAGCCACCTTCTACAATGAGCAGTTCTTC. Amino acids: CASRGATFYNEQFF.

V is TRBV9 and J is TRBJ2-7; unclear D gene. The germline gives CDR1 SGDLS, CDR2 YYNGEE. CDR3 length: 15 amino acids. Trimming stripped 5 bases from V and 3 bases from J, with 18 bases between. This chain's CDR3 is CASRPQKKVIYEQYF. The CDR3 region has the DNA TGTGCCAGCAGGCCCCAGAAGAAAGTAATCTACGAGCAGTACTTC.